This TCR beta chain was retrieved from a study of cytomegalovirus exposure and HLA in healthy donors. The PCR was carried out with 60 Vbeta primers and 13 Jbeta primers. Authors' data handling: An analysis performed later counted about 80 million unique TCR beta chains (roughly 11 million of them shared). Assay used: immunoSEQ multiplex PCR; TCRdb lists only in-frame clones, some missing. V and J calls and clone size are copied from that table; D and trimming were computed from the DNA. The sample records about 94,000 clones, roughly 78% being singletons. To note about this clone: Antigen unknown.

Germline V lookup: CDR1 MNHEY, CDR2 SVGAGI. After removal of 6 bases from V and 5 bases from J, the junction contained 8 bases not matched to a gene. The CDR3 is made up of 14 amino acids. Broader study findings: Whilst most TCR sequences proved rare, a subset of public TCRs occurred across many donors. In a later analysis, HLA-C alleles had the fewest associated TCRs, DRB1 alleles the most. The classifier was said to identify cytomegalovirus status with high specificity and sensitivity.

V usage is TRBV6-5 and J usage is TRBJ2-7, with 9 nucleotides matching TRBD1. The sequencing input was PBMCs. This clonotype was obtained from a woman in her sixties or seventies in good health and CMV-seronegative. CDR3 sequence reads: CASSSWDRDHEQYF. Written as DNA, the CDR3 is TGTGCCAGCAGCAGCTGGGACAGGGACCACGAGCAGTACTTC.